This T cell receptor (beta chain) was retrieved from a study of OX40 agonist ivuxolimab in advanced cancers. General study results and limits: CD4+ and CD8+ T cells in blood underwent clonal expansion by week 6 at 0.1 to 3.0 mg/kg.

Looked up from germline, CDR1 is LNHDA and CDR2 is SQIVND (reference sequence). This CDR3 has 16 residues. The germline V and J ends were trimmed by 7 bases and 5 bases, with 23 bases remaining between them. Sequencing was performed with immunoSEQ multiplex PCR; in TCRdb, only in-frame clones are kept and a portion is missing. The table includes about 91,000 clones, roughly 89% detected once. Regarding this clone: Its specificity is not known.

Sequenced here: CD4+ or CD8+ T cells sorted from blood, sampled in a trial of the OX40 agonist ivuxolimab. This receptor was identified in an adult with an advanced solid tumor such as melanoma, head and neck, liver or kidney cancer. This rearrangement joins TRBV19 to TRBJ1-1; D possibly corresponds to TRBD1 (5 bases). The CDR3 DNA reads as TGTGCCAGTACCCCCCCGAAGGGAAGTTGGGGGACTGAAGCTTTCTTT. Protein product: CASTPPKGSWGTEAFF.